These 22 T cell receptor beta chains were sequenced from one sample in a study of Graves' ophthalmopathy and Graves' hyperthyroidism. From RNA, the CDR3 regions of TCR beta chains were amplified and sequenced. After a first-round RT-PCR with HTBI primers, a second-round multiplex PCR was run. TCRdb used MiXCR to reprocess the multiplex PCR reads, holding one entry per CDR3 protein. The sample has 1 million to 1.3 million distinct CDR3 sequences, about 40% seen once. The sample was peripheral blood or thyroid tissue (not recorded which). Every receptor here comes from an adult man with Graves' hyperthyroidism.

This clonotype was recorded at least ten times. This chain joins TRBV6-2 or TRBV6-3 and TRBJ2-7; a possible D gene is TRBD1 (6 bases). There are 16 residues in the CDR3. The V end lost 0 bases, the J end lost 3 bases, and 15 bases lay between the germline ends. Per the germline V gene, CDR1 is MNHEY and CDR2 is SVGEGT. CDR3 coding DNA: TGTGCCAGCAGTTACTCGTTAAGGACAGTAAACTACGAGCAGTACTTC. The encoded protein is CASSYSLRTVNYEQYF.

This clonotype has ten or more counts. This sequence joins TRBV29-1 and TRBJ1-1, with a tentative D call TRBD1 (5 bases). The CDR3 spans 13 residues. CDR1 and CDR2 from the germline V gene are SQVTM and ANQGSEA. V lost 7 bases, J lost 0 bases, and 12 bases lay in between. The CDR3 bases are TGCAGCGCAGGGTATTCCATGAACACTGAAGCTTTCTTT. Its translation: CSAGYSMNTEAFF.

About this clonotype: The junction does not match germline at one end; this may be a read error. This chain's CDR3 is CASSDIPGQYNQPQHF. The CDR3 DNA sequence: TGTGCCAGCAGTGATATACCGGGACAGTACAATCAGCCCCAGCATTTT. The chain is built from TRBV10-3 and TRBJ1-5, with 7 bases lining up with TRBD1. CDR3 size: 16 residues. Germline loops: CDR1 ENHRY, CDR2 SYGVKD.

This clonotype was seen more than once but under ten times. The rearrangement links TRBV28 to TRBJ1-5; TRBD1 is a possible D gene (5 bases). Deletions cut 5 bases from V and 7 bases from J, with 12 bases between. The V gene's germline CDR1 is MDHEN and CDR2 SYDVKM. The CDR3 has 13 amino acids. The DNA for the CDR3 is TGTGCCAGCAGTCTGCCCAGGGCCCAGCCCCAGCATTTT. Its translation is CASSLPRAQPQHF.

This chain uses TRBV27 with TRBJ2-7, with D tentatively TRBD1 or TRBD2 (5 bases each). The V end was cut by 8 bases, the J end by 9 bases, with 17 bases between. In germline, CDR1 is MNHEY, CDR2 SMNVEV (reference sequence). This CDR3 spans 12 amino acids. CDR3 nucleotides: TGTGCCAGCCAGTCAGGGAACCGGGGGCAGTACTTC. Residues: CASQSGNRGQYF.

This clonotype was seen repeatedly, ten times or more. The V and J genes are TRBV9 and TRBJ1-6; D not resolved. From germline, CDR1 is SGDLS and CDR2 YYNGEE. The V end lost 0 bases, the J end lost 10 bases, and 11 bases lay between the germline ends. The CDR3 covers 14 residues. The CDR3 is CASSVGQLGSPLHF. The CDR3 region has the DNA TGTGCCAGCAGCGTAGGCCAGCTGGGGTCACCCCTCCACTTT.

A note on this clonotype: A junction boundary mismatches the germline segment, possibly from a read error. The V and J genes are TRBV9 and TRBJ2-7; D may be TRBD1 (7 bases). Germline CDR1 is SGDLS and CDR2 is YYNGEE. The CDR3 spans 15 residues. The CDR3: CACSVGQGGGYEQYF. The CDR3 nucleotides are TGTGCCTGCAGCGTAGGGCAGGGGGGAGGATACGAGCAGTACTTC.

V and J are TRBV25-1 and TRBJ1-5; D call uncertain. Germline CDR1 reads MGHDK; CDR2 reads SYGVNS. The CDR3 runs 15 residues. Trimming took off 0 bases at V and 2 bases at J, with 8 bases between the two ends. This chain's CDR3 is CASSEYAGGNQPQHF. The CDR3 DNA reads TGTGCCAGCAGTGAATACGCTGGGGGCAATCAGCCCCAGCATTTT.

The rearrangement uses TRBV15 and TRBJ2-5; 8 bases match TRBD2. The CDR3 sequence is 15 residues long. Losses at the gene ends were 3 bases for V and 5 bases for J; bases not matched to a gene: 8. The germline V gene has CDR1 LNHNV and CDR2 YYDKDF (reference sequence). Written as DNA, the CDR3 is TGTGCCACCAGCAGGGGAAGCGGGAGCACGGAGACCCAGTACTTC. Protein: CATSRGSGSTETQYF.

V gene TRBV7-8 combines with J gene TRBJ2-7, with 10 bases identical to TRBD1. CDR1 and CDR2 from the germline V gene are SGHVS and FQNEAQ. Trimming at V came to 6 bases and at J to 5 bases, leaving 4 bases not matched to a gene. The CDR3 has 13 residues. In DNA form, the CDR3 reads TGTGCCAGCAGGTCTGGGACAGGGGACGAGCAGTACTTC. Translating gives CASRSGTGDEQYF.

The V call is TRBV9, the J call TRBJ1-6; 9 bases map to TRBD1. Germline CDR1 is SGDLS and CDR2 is YYNGEE. The CDR3 covers 19 residues. The V and J ends lost 1 base and 8 bases, in that order; junction bases with no gene match: 16. CDR3 in amino acids: CASSVSRFTGGLQDSPLHF. The DNA of the CDR3 is TGTGCCAGCAGCGTAAGTAGGTTTACAGGGGGCTTACAGGATTCACCCCTCCACTTT.

A note on this clonotype: Being one base from a much bigger clone, this may be a read error. The chain employs TRBV9 and TRBJ1-2, with D unresolved. Germline CDR1 and CDR2: SGDLS and YYNGEE. The V and J ends lost 0 bases and 6 bases respectively, with 9 bases between them. This CDR3 contains 13 residues. CDR3 sequence (DNA): TGTGCCAGCAGCGTAGGAGGCATAAATGGCTACACCTTC. Residues: CASSVGGINGYTF.

The chain carries TRBV7-2 and TRBJ2-7, with 7 nucleotides matching TRBD1. J gave up 6 bases and V 4 bases, and 6 bases lay outside the gene matches. CDR3 size: 13 residues. Germline lookup yields CDR1 SGHTA and CDR2 FQGNSA. This chain's CDR3 is CASSSQQGSEQYF. As DNA, the CDR3 is TGTGCCAGCAGCTCCCAACAGGGGAGCGAGCAGTACTTC.

This clonotype was counted at least ten times. In DNA form, the CDR3 reads TGTGCCACCAGGCCCGGTCGGGGGAATCCTGGAAACACCATATATTTT. It specifies CATRPGRGNPGNTIYF. The chain combines TRBV15 with TRBJ1-3; D may be TRBD1 (5 bases). The germline V and J ends were trimmed by 6 bases and 2 bases, with 17 bases remaining between them. The CDR3 spans 16 residues. Per the germline V gene, CDR1 is LNHNV and CDR2 is YYDKDF (reference sequence). Filled out from reference TRBV15 and TRBJ1-3, the complete variable domain reads DAMVIQNPRYQVTQFGKPVTLSCSQTLNHNVMYWYQQKSSQAPKLLFHYYDKDFNNEADTPDNFQSRRPNTSFCFLDIRSPGLGDTAMYLCATRPGRGNPGNTIYFGEGSWLTVV.

The chain combines TRBV6-5 with TRBJ2-6, with 7 bases aligning to TRBD1. The V segment lost 6 bases and the J segment 1 base; nucleotides outside the gene matches: 12. This CDR3 contains 18 residues. Germline V gives CDR1 MNHEY, CDR2 SVGAGI. The CDR3 sequence is CASSRDRTTLSGANVLTF. CDR3 DNA: TGTGCCAGCAGCCGGGACAGAACAACTCTGTCTGGGGCCAACGTCCTGACTTTC.

This chain connects TRBV7-6 to TRBJ2-7; 9 nucleotides line up with TRBD1. V shed 0 bases and J 9 bases; nucleotides not matched to a gene: 6. The CDR3 has 14 amino acids. CDR1 SGHVS and CDR2 FNYEAQ come from the germline V gene. The CDR3 nucleotides are TGTGCCAGCAGCTTAGCCGGACAGGGGATCGGGCAGTACTTC. It yields the protein CASSLAGQGIGQYF.

In this sample, this clonotype turned up a few times. V is TRBV9 and J is TRBJ2-5; 9 bases are a match to TRBD2. V lost 0 bases and J lost 2; bases outside the gene matches: 8. The CDR3 extends over 17 amino acids. CDR1 SGDLS and CDR2 YYNGEE come from the germline V gene. CDR3 sequence: CASSVGASGIRQETQYF. Here the CDR3 DNA reads TGTGCCAGCAGCGTAGGGGCTAGCGGGATCCGTCAAGAGACCCAGTACTTC.

Of note for this clonotype: A junction end diverges from the germline sequence, so it may reflect a read error. The genes are TRBV5-1 and TRBJ2-2; 9 bases align to TRBD2. The germline V gene encodes CDR1 SGHRS and CDR2 YFSETQ. The CDR3 loop spans 15 amino acids. The CDR3: CAISSTSGFMRELFF. CDR3 nucleotide sequence: TGCGCCATCAGCTCGACTAGCGGTTTTATGAGGGAGCTGTTTTTT.

This clonotype was detected only a few times. The J gene is TRBJ2-5, the V gene TRBV6-5; maybe TRBD1 (5 bases). The CDR3 contains 13 residues. Germline V lookup: CDR1 MNHEY, CDR2 SVGAGI. Trimming removed 2 bases from V and 5 bases from J, with 9 bases in between. CDR3 sequence: CASSYTGEETQYF. CDR3 DNA: TGTGCCAGCAGTTACACAGGCGAGGAGACCCAGTACTTC.

This clonotype was counted many times. The genes are TRBV20-1 and TRBJ2-2, with a weak D call TRBD2 (6 bases). Germline CDR1 is DFQATT and CDR2 is SNEGSKA (reference sequence). Trimming took 4 bases from V and 2 from J, leaving 14 bases between them. This CDR3 is 15 amino acids long. CDR3 sequence (DNA): TGCAGTGCTATTCCGGGACTGGCAAACACCGGGGAGCTGTTTTTT. This gives the protein CSAIPGLANTGELFF.

This clonotype was observed a few times. The CDR3 protein is CASSLLGTGPDHEAFF. CDR3 DNA sequence: TGTGCCAGCAGCCTTCTAGGGACAGGGCCTGATCATGAAGCTTTCTTT. The chain combines TRBV10-3 with TRBJ1-1, with 9 bases identical to TRBD1. V shed 10 bases and J 7 bases; nucleotides not matched to a gene: 19. This CDR3 contains 16 residues. Germline CDR1 reads ENHRY; CDR2 reads SYGVKD.

This rearrangement joins TRBV7-9 to TRBJ2-7, with 7 nucleotides matching TRBD2. Germline CDR1 SEHNR, CDR2 FQNEAQ (reference sequence). Trimming removed 2 bases from V and 10 bases from J; junction bases left unmatched: 14. The CDR3 extends over 15 amino acids. This CDR3 reads CASSLTSGTGREQYF. CDR3 nucleotide sequence: TGTGCCAGCAGCTTAACGAGCGGGACTGGGAGGGAACAGTACTTC.